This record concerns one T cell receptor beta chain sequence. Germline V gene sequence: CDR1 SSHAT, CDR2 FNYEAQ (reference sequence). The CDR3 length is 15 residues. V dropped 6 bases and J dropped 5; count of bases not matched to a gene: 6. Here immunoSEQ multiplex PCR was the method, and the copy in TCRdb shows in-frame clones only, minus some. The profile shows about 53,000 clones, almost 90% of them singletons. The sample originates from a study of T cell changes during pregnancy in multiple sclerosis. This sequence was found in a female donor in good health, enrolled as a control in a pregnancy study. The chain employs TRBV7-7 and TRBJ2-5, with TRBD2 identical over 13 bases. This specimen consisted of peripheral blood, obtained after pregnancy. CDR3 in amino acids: CASSPTSGGQETQYF. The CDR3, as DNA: TGTGCCAGCAGTCCGACTAGCGGGGGGCAGGAGACCCAGTACTTC. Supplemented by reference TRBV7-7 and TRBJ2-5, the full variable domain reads GAGVSQSPRYKVTKRGQDVTLRCDPISSHATLYWYQQALGQGPEFLTYFNYEAQPDKSGLPSDRFSAERPEGSISTLTIQRTEQRDSAMYRCASSPTSGGQETQYFGPGTRLLVL.